This TCR beta chain was identified during a study of early T cells in non-severe SARS-CoV-2 infection. Study context: With bulk RNA from unsorted whole blood as input, sequencing yielded unpaired chains. Overall study results and limits: VDJdb-based matching was biased toward anti-spike CD8 responses and missed private and CD4 specificities.

In this sample, this clonotype turned up a few times. The antigen remains undetermined. Germline V gives CDR1 SGHTA, CDR2 FQGNSA. After removal of 5 bases from V and 3 bases from J, the junction contained 7 bases not matched to a gene. The CDR3 spans 15 residues. Researchers tagged individual cDNA molecules with unique molecular identifiers. TCRdb re-analysed the 5' RACE reads in MiXCR, keeping a single row per CDR3 protein. The sample lists tens of thousands of distinct CDR3 sequences, 6.6% seen once, with 2.5% to 3% in the top ten. This sequence joins TRBV7-2 and TRBJ1-5, with TRBD1 identical over 7 bases. This receptor was obtained from an adult who was a healthcare worker with PCR-confirmed SARS-CoV-2 infection or an uninfected control (not recorded which). The specimen sequenced was whole blood. The CDR3 DNA is TGTGCCAGCAGCCCCTGGGGACAGATCAATCAGCCCCAGCATTTT. This sequence encodes CASSPWGQINQPQHF.